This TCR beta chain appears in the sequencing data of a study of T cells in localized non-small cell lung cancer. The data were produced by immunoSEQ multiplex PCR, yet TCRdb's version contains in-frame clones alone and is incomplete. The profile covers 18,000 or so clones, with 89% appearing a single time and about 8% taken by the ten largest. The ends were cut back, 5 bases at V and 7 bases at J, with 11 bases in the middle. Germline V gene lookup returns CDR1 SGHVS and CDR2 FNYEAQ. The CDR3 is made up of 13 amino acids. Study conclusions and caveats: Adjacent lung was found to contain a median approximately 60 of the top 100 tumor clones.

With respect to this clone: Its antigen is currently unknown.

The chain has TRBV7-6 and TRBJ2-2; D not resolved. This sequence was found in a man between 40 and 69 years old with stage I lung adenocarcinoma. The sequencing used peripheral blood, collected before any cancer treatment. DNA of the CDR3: TGTGCCAGCAGCCTAAGTCGCGACGGGGAGCTGTTTTTT. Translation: CASSLSRDGELFF.